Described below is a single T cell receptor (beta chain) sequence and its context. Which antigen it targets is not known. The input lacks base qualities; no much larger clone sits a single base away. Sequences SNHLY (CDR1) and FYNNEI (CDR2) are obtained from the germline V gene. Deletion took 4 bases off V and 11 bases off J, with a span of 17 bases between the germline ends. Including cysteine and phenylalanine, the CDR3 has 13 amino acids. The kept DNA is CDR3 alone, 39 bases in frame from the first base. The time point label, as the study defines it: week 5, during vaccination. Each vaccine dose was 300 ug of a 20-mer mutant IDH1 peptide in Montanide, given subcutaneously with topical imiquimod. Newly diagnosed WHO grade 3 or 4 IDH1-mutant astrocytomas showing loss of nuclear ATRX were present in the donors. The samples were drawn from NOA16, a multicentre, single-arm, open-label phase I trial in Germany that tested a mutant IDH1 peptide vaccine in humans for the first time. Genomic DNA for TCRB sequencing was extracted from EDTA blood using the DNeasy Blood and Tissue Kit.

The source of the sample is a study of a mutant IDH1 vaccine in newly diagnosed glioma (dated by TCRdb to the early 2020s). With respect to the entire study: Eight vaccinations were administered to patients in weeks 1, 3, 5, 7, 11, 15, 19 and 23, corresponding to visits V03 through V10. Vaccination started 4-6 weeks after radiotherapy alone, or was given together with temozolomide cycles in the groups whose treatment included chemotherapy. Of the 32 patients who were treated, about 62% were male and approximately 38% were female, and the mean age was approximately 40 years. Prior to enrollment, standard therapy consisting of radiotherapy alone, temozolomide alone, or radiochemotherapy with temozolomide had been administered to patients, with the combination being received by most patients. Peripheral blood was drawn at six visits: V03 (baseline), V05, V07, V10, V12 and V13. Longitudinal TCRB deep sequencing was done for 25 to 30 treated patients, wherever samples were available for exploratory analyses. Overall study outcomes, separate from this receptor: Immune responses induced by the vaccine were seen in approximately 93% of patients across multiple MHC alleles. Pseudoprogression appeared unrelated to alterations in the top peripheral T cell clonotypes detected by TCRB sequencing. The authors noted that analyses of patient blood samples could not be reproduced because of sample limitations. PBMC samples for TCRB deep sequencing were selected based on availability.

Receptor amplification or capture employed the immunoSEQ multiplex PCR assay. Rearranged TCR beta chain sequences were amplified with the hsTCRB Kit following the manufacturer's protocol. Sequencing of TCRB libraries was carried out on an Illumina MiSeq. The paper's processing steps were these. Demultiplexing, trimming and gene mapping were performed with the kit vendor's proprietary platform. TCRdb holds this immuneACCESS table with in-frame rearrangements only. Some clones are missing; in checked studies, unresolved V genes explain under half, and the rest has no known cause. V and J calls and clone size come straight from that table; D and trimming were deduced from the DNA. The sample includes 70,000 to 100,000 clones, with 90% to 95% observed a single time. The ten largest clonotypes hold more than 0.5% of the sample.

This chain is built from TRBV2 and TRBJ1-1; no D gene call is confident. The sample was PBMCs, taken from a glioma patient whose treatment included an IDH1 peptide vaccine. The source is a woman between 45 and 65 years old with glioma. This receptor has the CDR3 CASSGSQALSAFF. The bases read TGTGCCAGCAGTGGGAGCCAAGCGCTTTCGGCTTTCTTT.